This is a list of T cell receptor beta chains from one sample in a study of T-cell memory formation after mild COVID-19. MiXCR was run by TCRdb on the 5' RACE reads, yielding one entry per CDR3 protein. The table records about 190,000 distinct CDR3 sequences, 10% to 13% of them present only once. Sequencing used PBMCs or a T cell subset sorted from them (not recorded which). The receptors were sampled from a man between 18 and 29 years old who had mild COVID-19 (a few samples of this study predate the infection). Cell type and time point are not known. Each CDR3 is given with its conserved first and last residue. The order of the fields is V gene, J gene, clone size, D gene, CDR3 DNA, CDR3 protein. The D gene is left open where the match is weak. Rows may omit the clone size; those that give it use once, few, many or a size class.

>TRBV5-1|TRBJ2-5|NA|TRBD1
TGCGCCAGCAGCTTAGAGCCGACAGGGGCCCAAGAGACCCAGTACTTC
CASSLEPTGAQETQYF
>TRBV5-1|TRBJ1-6|NA|TRBD1
TGCGCCAGCCGCTCCAGGACAGGGGCCTATAATTCACCCCTCCACTTT
CASRSRTGAYNSPLHF
>TRBV30|TRBJ2-2|NA|NA
TGTGCCTGGAATAGAGGAAACCGAGGTACCGGGGAGCTGTTTTTT
CAWNRGNRGTGELFF
>TRBV7-3|TRBJ2-1|few|TRBD1
TGTGCCAGCAGCCCGGGACAGGGTTACAATGAGCAGTTCTTC
CASSPGQGYNEQFF
>TRBV30|TRBJ2-7|NA|NA
TGTGCCTGGAGTGTACTAGGGAACCTCTACGAGCAGTACTTC
CAWSVLGNLYEQYF
>TRBV9|TRBJ2-3|many|TRBD2
TGTGCCAGCAGCGTAAGTAGCGGGGTGAGCACAGATACGCAGTATTTT
CASSVSSGVSTDTQYF
>TRBV7-2|TRBJ2-7|NA|TRBD1
TGTGCCAGCAGTTCCGGACAGGGCCACGAGCAGTACTTC
CASSSGQGHEQYF
>TRBV9|TRBJ1-3|few|NA
TGTGCCAGCAGCGTAGGGGGAATCTCTGGAAACACCATATATTTT
CASSVGGISGNTIYF
>TRBV11-2|TRBJ2-5|few|TRBD1
TGTGCCAGCAGCTGGAGTGGACAGGGGGAGACCCAGTACTTC
CASSWSGQGETQYF
>TRBV11-3|TRBJ2-2|few|TRBD2
TGTGCCAGCAGCCCCCGACTAGCGGGGGGGACCGGGGAGCTGTTTTTT
CASSPRLAGGTGELFF
>TRBV5-1|TRBJ2-1|many|NA
TGCGCCAGCAGCTTGGTCTTGAGGGGTAAATACAATGAGCAGTTCTTC
CASSLVLRGKYNEQFF
>TRBV7-9|TRBJ1-6|few|TRBD1
TGTGCCAGCAGCTCTCCAGGGGGTGGAAATTCACCCCTCCACTTT
CASSSPGGGNSPLHF
>TRBV15|TRBJ2-1|few|TRBD2
TGTGCCACCACGCCCGGACTAGCGGGGGGGCAGGGTGAGCAGTTCTTC
CATTPGLAGGQGEQFF
>TRBV12-3/TRBV12-4|TRBJ2-3|NA|TRBD2
TGTGCCTCCATTTCCCGACTAGCGGGGGCCACAGATACGCAGTATTTT
CASISRLAGATDTQYF
>TRBV7-8|TRBJ2-2|many|NA
TGTGCCAGCAGCTTCGCCGGGGAGCTGTTTTTT
CASSFAGELFF
>TRBV12-3/TRBV12-4|TRBJ2-7|few|TRBD1
TGTGCCAGCGGGTGGACAGGGATGAATTGGTACTTC
CASGWTGMNWYF
>TRBV6-5|TRBJ2-7|NA|NA
TGTGCCAGCAAAATGGCAGCAATTAACTCCTACGAGCAGTACTTC
CASKMAAINSYEQYF
>TRBV6-2/TRBV6-3|TRBJ2-5|few|TRBD2
TGTGCCAGCAGTTACCGGGGGGCCCAGTACTTC
CASSYRGAQYF
>TRBV5-1|TRBJ1-4|NA|NA
TGCGCCAGCAGCTTCCCGGAGCGGGAAAAACTGTTTTTT
CASSFPEREKLFF
>TRBV12-3/TRBV12-4|TRBJ2-4|many|TRBD2
TGTGCCAGCAGGGCGGGGGGTAAAAACATTCAGTACTTC
CASRAGGKNIQYF